This passage covers 31 T cell receptor beta chains from one sample sequenced in a study of circulating tumor DNA in untreated peripheral T-cell lymphoma. Clones were read by immunoSEQ multiplex PCR, and TCRdb kept only the in-frame ones, dropping some. Of roughly 7,300 clones in the sample, about three quarters were seen once. Sequencing was carried out using tumor tissue. Every receptor here comes from a human donor with peripheral T-cell lymphoma.

The genes are TRBV19 and TRBJ1-1; D remains unclear. Per germline, CDR1 LNHDA and CDR2 SQIVND (reference sequence). The V gene lost 0 bases and the J gene lost 0 bases, with 11 bases spanning the gap. CDR3 length: 16 residues. CDR3 sequence reads: CASSIDLRRLNTEAFF. CDR3 nucleotides: TGTGCCAGTAGTATAGATCTGAGGCGTCTGAACACTGAAGCTTTCTTT.

The J gene is TRBJ2-7, the V gene TRBV18; TRBD2 agrees at 11 bases. Unmatched junction bases numbered 7, after V lost 0 bases and J lost 6 bases. The germline V gene encodes CDR1 KGHSH and CDR2 LQKENI. CDR3 length: 16 residues. This CDR3 reads CASSPPVLAGEGEQYF. CDR3 coding DNA: TGTGCCAGCTCACCACCGGTACTAGCGGGAGAAGGCGAGCAGTACTTC.

The chain recombines TRBV18 with TRBJ1-4; possibly TRBD1 for D (6 bases). This CDR3 contains 15 residues. Germline V gives CDR1 KGHSH, CDR2 LQKENI. The germline V and J ends were trimmed by 2 bases and 6 bases, with 13 bases remaining between them. The CDR3 here is CASSPSGGIDEKLFF. The CDR3 coding sequence is TGTGCCAGCTCACCATCGGGGGGCATTGATGAAAAACTGTTTTTT.

The chain employs TRBV28 and TRBJ1-2; unclear D gene. Germline CDR1 reads MDHEN; CDR2 reads SYDVKM. This CDR3 contains 12 residues. V was shortened by 2 bases and J by 2 bases, with 3 bases between the two germline ends. The CDR3, as DNA: TGTGCCAGCAGTTTACCGAACTATGGCTACACCTTC. Translating it yields CASSLPNYGYTF.

The chain combines TRBV28 with TRBJ1-2, with D unclear. Germline lookup yields CDR1 MDHEN and CDR2 SYDVKM. V was cut by 6 bases and J by 3 bases, with 14 bases left in between. The CDR3 sequence is 14 residues long. The CDR3 protein is CASRPERTYYGYTF. The CDR3 coding sequence is TGTGCCAGCAGACCAGAAAGGACTTACTATGGCTACACCTTC.

The rearrangement uses TRBV15 and TRBJ2-2; 7 bases align to TRBD1. The CDR3 covers 17 residues. V gave up 5 bases and J gave up 3 bases; unmatched junction bases: 12. CDR1 is LNHNV and CDR2 is YYDKDF in the germline V gene (reference sequence). This CDR3 reads CATSPHGNRGYTGELFF. For the CDR3, the DNA is TGTGCCACCAGCCCTCACGGAAACAGGGGTTACACCGGGGAGCTGTTTTTT.

The J gene is TRBJ2-7, the V gene TRBV28, with D unclear. CDR3 length: 13 amino acids. Germline loops: CDR1 MDHEN, CDR2 SYDVKM. V gave up 10 bases and J gave up 6 bases, with 19 bases separating them. CDR3 sequence (DNA): TGTGCCACGCGAATTTGGACCACCTCCGAGCAGTACTTC. Its translation is CATRIWTTSEQYF.

This clone showed up just once. The V call is TRBV19, the J call TRBJ1-2; TRBD1 aligns across 7 bases. Trimming at V came to 4 bases and at J to 3 bases, leaving 11 bases not matched to a gene. This CDR3 has 16 residues. Per the germline V gene, CDR1 is LNHDA and CDR2 is SQIVND (reference sequence). The CDR3 sequence is CASSTDRPMAHYGYTF. As DNA, the CDR3 is TGTGCCAGTAGTACGGACAGGCCGATGGCGCACTATGGCTACACCTTC.

In this sample, this clone is medium-sized. The chain is built from TRBV25-1 and TRBJ2-7; D perhaps matches TRBD2 (6 bases). V lost 3 bases and J lost 5, with 8 bases in between. Germline assignment: CDR1 MGHDK and CDR2 SYGVNS. This CDR3 contains 12 residues. The DNA for the CDR3 is TGTGCCAGCAGTGATGGAGGGAACGAGCAGTACTTC. This encodes CASSDGGNEQYF.

This clone was recorded only once. The chain is built from TRBV18 and TRBJ2-5, with D possibly matching TRBD1 (5 bases). Germline CDR1 and CDR2: KGHSH and LQKENI. The CDR3 consists of 14 residues. Trimming left V 3 bases short and J 2 bases short, with 10 bases between. CDR3: CASSPGAGQETQYF. Written as DNA, the CDR3 is TGTGCCAGCTCACCGGGCGCAGGGCAAGAGACCCAGTACTTC.

CDR3 sequence reads: CASSLVGERGNEKLFF. CDR3 sequence (DNA): TGTGCCAGCAGCTTAGTCGGCGAAAGGGGTAATGAAAAACTGTTTTTT. The chain recombines TRBV7-5 with TRBJ1-4; TRBD1 is taken as the D call from the table, unchecked against the DNA. TRBV7-5 is noted as a pseudogene. The CDR3 sequence is 16 residues long.

This clone was observed once. The chain carries TRBV5-1 and TRBJ1-4; D not resolved. V gave up 0 bases and J gave up 0 bases, with 6 bases separating them. The CDR3 has 15 residues. The germline V gene has CDR1 SGHRS and CDR2 YFSETQ. The CDR3 region has the DNA TGCGCCAGCAGCTTGGCAGTTGCAACTAATGAAAAACTGTTTTTT. Amino acid sequence: CASSLAVATNEKLFF.

The chain has TRBV19 and TRBJ1-5; D unclear. CDR1 is LNHDA, CDR2 SQIVND, per germline (reference sequence). The germline V and J ends were trimmed by 4 bases and 11 bases, with 15 bases remaining between them. The CDR3 sequence is 13 residues long. CDR3 region: CASSTLKSGAQHF. The CDR3 DNA reads TGTGCCAGTAGTACACTTAAATCCGGGGCCCAGCATTTT.

The CDR3 spells CASSLGVRGASHEQFF. The CDR3 DNA reads as TGTGCCAGCAGTTTGGGGGTCAGGGGCGCGAGCCATGAGCAGTTCTTC. The V call is TRBV28, the J call TRBJ2-1; D possibly corresponds to TRBD1 (6 bases). Between the trimmed V and J ends, which lost 3 bases and 8 bases, there was a span of 20 bases. CDR1 and CDR2 (germline): MDHEN, SYDVKM. The CDR3 runs 16 residues. The variable domain in full, with the rest retrieved from reference TRBV28 and TRBJ2-1, is DVKVTQSSRYLVKRTGEKVFLECVQDMDHENMFWYRQDPGLGLRLIYFSYDVKMKEKGDIPEGYSVSREKKERFSLILESASTNQTSMYLCASSLGVRGASHEQFFGPGTRLTVL.

The DNA for the CDR3 is TGTGCCAGCAGACCTGACGGGACAGGAAATGAAAAACTGTTTTTT. Translation: CASRPDGTGNEKLFF. The chain is built from TRBV6-8 and TRBJ1-4, with 8 bases matching TRBD1. With V trimmed by 6 bases and J by 5 bases, 8 bases remained unmatched. CDR1 and CDR2 from the germline V gene are MNHGY and SAAAGT. This CDR3 contains 15 residues.

V is TRBV11-3 and J is TRBJ1-4, with TRBD1 matching over 10 bases. J gave up 7 bases and V 5 bases, and 7 bases lay outside the gene matches. The CDR3 runs to 15 residues. Looked up from germline, CDR1 is SGHNT and CDR2 is YENEEA. Written as DNA, the CDR3 is TGTGCCAGCAGCAGAGGGACAGGGGAAGGTGAAAAACTGTTTTTT. Amino acid sequence: CASSRGTGEGEKLFF.

The CDR3 sequence is CASSPPFAHYNEQFF. DNA for the CDR3: TGTGCCAGCAGCCCCCCGTTTGCTCACTACAATGAGCAGTTCTTC. This rearrangement joins TRBV11-3 to TRBJ2-1, with D unclear. Trimming removed 5 bases at V and 3 bases at J, with 14 bases between. The CDR3 totals 15 residues. Germline V lookup: CDR1 SGHNT, CDR2 YENEEA.

The rearrangement uses TRBV6-8 and TRBJ2-7, with TRBD2 matching over 16 bases. This CDR3 region has 16 residues. Germline values: CDR1 MNHGY, CDR2 SAAAGT. Unmatched junction bases numbered 5, after V lost 6 bases and J lost 3 bases. The CDR3 DNA sequence: TGTGCCAGCAGAAGGGGACTAGCGGGAGGGGTCTACGAGCAGTACTTC. This codes for CASRRGLAGGVYEQYF.

This clone was seen once. The rearrangement links TRBV1 to TRBJ2-7; TRBD2, the D gene given by the table, was not confirmed from the DNA. TRBV1 is a documented pseudogene. The CDR3 has 17 residues. The DNA for the CDR3 is TGCGCCAGCAGCCCCCTGGGACTAGCGGAGAACACCTACGAGCAGTACTTC. Its protein is CASSPLGLAENTYEQYF.

The rearrangement joins TRBV19 to TRBJ1-1, with a weak D call TRBD1 (6 bases). V was trimmed by 0 bases and J by 11 bases, leaving 10 bases between them. Per germline, CDR1 LNHDA and CDR2 SQIVND (reference sequence). The CDR3 is 12 amino acids. The CDR3 DNA reads TGTGCCAGTAGTATAGAGGGGGGCGCGGCTTTCTTT. It translates to CASSIEGGAAFF.

J is TRBJ2-5 and V is TRBV28, with D unresolved. This CDR3 comprises 15 residues. Per the germline V gene, CDR1 is MDHEN and CDR2 is SYDVKM. V dropped 1 base and J dropped 5 bases, with 14 bases sitting between them. The CDR3 DNA reads TGTGCCAGCAGTTTATCCTCGGGCGGTCGTGAGACCCAGTACTTC. Encoded protein: CASSLSSGGRETQYF.

This chain joins TRBV19 and TRBJ1-2; D is unclear. CDR1 is LNHDA, CDR2 SQIVND, per germline (reference sequence). V lost 3 bases to trimming and J lost 4 bases, with 9 bases between them. This CDR3 contains 13 residues. The chain's CDR3 is CASSIGVFYGYTF. CDR3 nucleotide sequence: TGTGCCAGTAGTATTGGGGTATTCTATGGCTACACCTTC.

This clone was picked up a small number of times. The V call is TRBV30, the J call TRBJ1-3, with TRBD1 matching over 7 bases. Losses at the gene ends were 2 bases for V and 0 bases for J; bases not matched to a gene: 1. The length of the CDR3 is 14 residues. Germline CDR1 reads GTSNPN; CDR2 reads SVGIG (reference sequence). The CDR3 nucleotides are TGTGCCTGGAGTCGGGACAGCTCTGGAAACACCATATATTTT. Its translation is CAWSRDSSGNTIYF.

The chain is built from TRBV15 and TRBJ1-2; D remains unclear. Trimming removed 8 bases from V and 2 bases from J, with 24 bases in between. The CDR3 runs to 17 residues. Per the germline V gene, CDR1 is LNHNV and CDR2 is YYDKDF (reference sequence). CDR3 coding DNA: TGTGCCACCGACCCTTTCGGGGATAAGAAGCTAAACTATGGCTACACCTTC. It is translated as CATDPFGDKKLNYGYTF.

J is TRBJ2-7 and V is TRBV10-2, with TRBD1 matching 9 bases. The CDR3 length is 14 residues. CDR1 is WSHSY and CDR2 is SAAADI in the germline V gene. Trimming took 5 bases from V and 6 from J; bases not matched to a gene: 8. The CDR3 DNA sequence: TGCGCCAGCAGTCCCGGGACAGGGTCGGCCGAGCAGTACTTC. Encoded protein: CASSPGTGSAEQYF.

The chain has TRBV23-1 and TRBJ1-1; D might be TRBD1 (5 bases). TRBV23-1 is labeled an ORF, and its function is uncertain. CDR3 length: 16 residues. The germline V and J ends were trimmed by 2 bases and 4 bases, with 17 bases remaining between them. The CDR3 coding sequence is TGCGCCAGCAGTCAACTCAGGGTACGTCGGGGCACTGAAGCTTTCTTT. Translation: CASSQLRVRRGTEAFF.

A single count supports this clone. The V and J genes are TRBV25-1 and TRBJ2-3; 11 bases fit TRBD2. Germline CDR1 and CDR2: MGHDK and SYGVNS. The V and J ends lost 1 base and 2 bases, in that order; junction bases with no gene match: 8. There are 18 residues in the CDR3. For the CDR3, the DNA is TGTGCCAGCAGTGAATGGTGGTCTAGCGGGAGGACCACAGATACGCAGTATTTT. Residues: CASSEWWSSGRTTDTQYF.

The rearrangement uses TRBV11-3 and TRBJ2-5, with 11 bases matching TRBD2. From germline, CDR1 is SGHNT and CDR2 YENEEA. The CDR3 has 15 amino acids. V gave up 5 bases and J gave up 5 bases; unmatched junction bases: 7. CDR3 sequence reads: CASSRRASGRETQYF. In nucleotides, the CDR3 is TGTGCCAGCAGCCGAAGGGCTAGCGGGAGGGAGACCCAGTACTTC.

This clone was picked up a small number of times. The chain combines TRBV15 with TRBJ1-4; 7 nucleotides agree with TRBD1. This CDR3 comprises 17 residues. Germline V gene lookup returns CDR1 LNHNV and CDR2 YYDKDF (reference sequence). The trim removed 2 bases at V and 5 bases at J, leaving 11 bases unmatched. This chain's CDR3 is CATSRTKGADQNEKLFF. The CDR3 coding sequence is TGTGCCACCAGCAGAACAAAGGGGGCCGACCAGAATGAAAAACTGTTTTTT.

V usage is TRBV28 and J usage is TRBJ2-2; D may be TRBD2 (6 bases). The CDR3 covers 15 residues. V was clipped by 8 bases and J by 1 base, with 14 bases between them. The V gene's germline CDR1 is MDHEN and CDR2 SYDVKM. Written as DNA, the CDR3 is TGTGCCAGCCGTAAGGAGGGTTTGAACACCGGGGAGCTGTTTTTT. Translation: CASRKEGLNTGELFF.

The CDR3: CAWSPIAGSPHEQYF. For the CDR3, the DNA is TGTGCCTGGAGTCCAATAGCGGGATCCCCCCACGAGCAGTACTTC. The J gene is TRBJ2-7, the V gene TRBV30, with 8 positions matching TRBD2. This CDR3 has 15 residues. Trimming at V came to 2 bases and at J to 5 bases, leaving 11 bases not matched to a gene. Germline-derived CDR1 and CDR2 are GTSNPN and SVGIG (reference sequence).